One and the same sample provided the 11 T cell receptor beta chains below, sequenced in a study of early T cells in non-severe SARS-CoV-2 infection (dated by TCRdb to about 2021). The library came from 5' RACE. TCRdb lists the instrument as NextSeq 500. TCRdb passed the public sequencing reads through fastp at Q25 and MiXCR, retaining productive beta sequences. Rows are combined by CDR3 protein, so each entry shows the most common genes and DNA. Present in this sample are fewer than 55,000 distinct CDR3 sequences, roughly 7% of which were seen just once. The ten biggest clones cover roughly 8% of the sample. Sequencing was done on a sample of whole blood. These receptors originate from an adult who was a healthcare worker with PCR-confirmed SARS-CoV-2 infection or an uninfected control (not recorded which).

V usage is TRBV12-3 or TRBV12-4 and J usage is TRBJ1-2, with D possibly TRBD1 on 6 matching bases. The CDR3 is 14 amino acids. V lost 1 base and J lost 4, with 10 bases in between. Here the CDR3 reads CASSLGGATYGYTF. The CDR3 DNA reads TGTGCCAGCAGTTTAGGGGGGGCGACCTATGGCTACACCTTC.

This sequence joins TRBV6-6 and TRBJ1-2, with TRBD1 matching 9 bases. The V and J ends lost 5 bases and 2 bases, in that order; junction bases with no gene match: 21. CDR3 size: 20 residues. In germline, CDR1 is MNHNY, CDR2 SVGAGI (reference sequence). The CDR3 sequence is CASSARGQGILLHPNYGYTF. The CDR3 DNA reads TGTGCCAGCAGTGCCAGGGGACAGGGAATACTGCTTCATCCAAACTATGGCTACACCTTC.

This clonotype has a count of ten or more. The CDR3 DNA reads as TGCAGTGCTAGGAGCCCCAGTGAGTCACAAGAGACCCAGTACTTC. It specifies CSARSPSESQETQYF. The chain carries TRBV20-1 and TRBJ2-5; the D is unclear. There are 15 residues in the CDR3. Trimming cost V 3 bases and J 2 bases, with 16 bases left between them. Germline assignment: CDR1 DFQATT and CDR2 SNEGSKA (reference sequence).

V and J are TRBV25-1 and TRBJ1-1; a weak D match, TRBD1 (6 bases). In germline, CDR1 is MGHDK, CDR2 SYGVNS. V lost 1 base to trimming and J lost 5 bases, with 11 bases between them. The CDR3 covers 14 residues. CDR3 residues: CASSESLRGTEAFF. The CDR3 DNA reads as TGTGCCAGCAGTGAATCACTAAGGGGGACTGAAGCTTTCTTT.

This clonotype was recorded a few times. V usage is TRBV21-1 and J usage is TRBJ2-1; TRBD1 is the table's D call and was not checked against the DNA. TRBV21-1 has pseudogene status. The CDR3 has 17 residues. CDR3 DNA sequence: TGTGCCAGCAGCAAAATGAGCTACGGGACAGATTACAATGAGCAGTTCTTC. This codes for CASSKMSYGTDYNEQFF.

V gene TRBV6-6 combines with J gene TRBJ1-5; no firm D call. The CDR3 covers 15 residues. V was pared by 6 bases and J by 0 bases, with 12 bases between. Germline CDR1 reads MNHNY; CDR2 reads SVGAGI (reference sequence). CDR3 sequence (DNA): TGTGCCAGCAGCGGCGTTCCTTATAGCAATCAGCCCCAGCATTTT. Translation gives CASSGVPYSNQPQHF.

This clonotype was seen ten or more times. The chain uses TRBV29-1 and TRBJ2-2, with 12 bases that match TRBD1. V dropped 4 bases and J dropped 7; count of bases not matched to a gene: 10. Germline V gives CDR1 SQVTM, CDR2 ANQGSEA. The length of the CDR3 is 16 residues. For the CDR3, the DNA is TGCAGCGTTGCAACCCGGGACAGGGGGCGCATCGGGGAGCTGTTTTTT. Its translation: CSVATRDRGRIGELFF.

The table lists this clonotype with many counts. The chain has TRBV6-2 or TRBV6-3 and TRBJ1-5; TRBD1 agrees at 8 bases. V trimming: 2 bases; J trimming: 2 bases; junction bases outside the gene matches: 17. The CDR3 contains 20 residues. CDR1 and CDR2 (germline): MNHEY, SVGEGT. CDR3 bases: TGTGCCAGCAGTTACACTATACTGACTTCGGACAGGGTGGGCAATCAGCCCCAGCATTTT. This gives the protein CASSYTILTSDRVGNQPQHF.

This clonotype was counted at least ten times. This chain uses TRBV28 with TRBJ2-5; no reliable D call. V gave up 6 bases and J gave up 2 bases, with 25 bases separating them. Germline V CDR1 and CDR2: MDHEN, SYDVKM. The length of the CDR3 is 18 residues. The DNA of the CDR3 is TGTGCCAGCAGCCGCTCAGCCTTACACGGATTCTTTCAAGAGACCCAGTACTTC. It encodes CASSRSALHGFFQETQYF. The entire variable domain, with the rest obtained from reference TRBV28 and TRBJ2-5, is as follows: DVKVTQSSRYLVKRTGEKVFLECVQDMDHENMFWYRQDPGLGLRLIYFSYDVKMKEKGDIPEGYSVSREKKERFSLILESASTNQTSMYLCASSRSALHGFFQETQYFGPGTRLLVL.

This chain joins TRBV11-1 and TRBJ2-3; D is possibly TRBD2 (5 bases). CDR1 SGHAT and CDR2 FQDESV come from the germline V gene (reference sequence). V gave up 1 base and J gave up 4 bases, with 15 bases separating them. The CDR3 has 16 amino acids. This CDR3 reads CASSLVMDLSADTQYF. CDR3 nucleotides: TGTGCCAGCAGCTTAGTGATGGACCTTAGCGCAGATACGCAGTATTTT.

There are many counts of this clonotype. This chain uses TRBV2 with TRBJ2-3, with D possibly being TRBD1 (5 bases). V was clipped by 5 bases and J by 3 bases, with 6 bases between them. This CDR3 spans 12 amino acids. Germline V gives CDR1 SNHLY, CDR2 FYNNEI. CDR3 nucleotide sequence: TGTGCCAGCAGTCCAGGGACAGATACGCAGTATTTT. It translates to CASSPGTDTQYF.